Listed below are T cell receptor beta chains from one sample, sequenced in a study of cytomegalovirus exposure and HLA in healthy donors. Measured with immunoSEQ multiplex PCR; TCRdb has only the in-frame clones, and not every one. The sample includes roughly 100,000 clones, approximately 72% of them seen just once. The sequencing input was PBMCs. These receptors were collected from a man aged 25-40 years in good health and CMV-seronegative. CDR3s include the opening cysteine and the closing phenylalanine or tryptophan. D genes are given only for firm matches. Rows may omit the clone size; those that give it use once, few, many or a size class.

J gene | D gene | clone size | V gene | CDR3 DNA | CDR3 protein
TRBJ1-1 | NA | NA | TRBV7-9 | TGTGCCAGCAGCCAGCACAGAATTCTGAACACTGAAGCTTTCTTT | CASSQHRILNTEAFF
TRBJ2-3 | TRBD2 | NA | TRBV15 | TGTGCCACCAGCAGAGATCATCCCGGGAGGTCAACAGATACGCAGTATTTT | CATSRDHPGRSTDTQYF
TRBJ1-2 | TRBD1 | NA | TRBV14 | TGTGCCAGCAGCCCCTCGGGACAGGCTTATGGCTACACCTTC | CASSPSGQAYGYTF
TRBJ1-3 | TRBD1 | NA | TRBV29-1 | TGCAGCGTTGTCAGGGGGCTTTCTGGAAACACCATATATTTT | CSVVRGLSGNTIYF
TRBJ1-1 | NA | few | TRBV10-2 | TGCGCCAGCAGTGAGATATTCCAGGGGACTATGAACACTGAAGCTTTCTTT | CASSEIFQGTMNTEAFF
TRBJ2-2 | NA | NA | TRBV28 | TGTGCCAGCGGCTCCCCAGGGTCCCGGACAAACGGGGAGCTGTTTTTT | CASGSPGSRTNGELFF
TRBJ2-1 | NA | NA | TRBV5-5 | TGTGCCAGCAGCTTGATCGGGGGTCGTTACAATGAGCAGTTCTTC | CASSLIGGRYNEQFF
TRBJ2-7 | TRBD2 | NA | TRBV6-1 | TGTGCCAGCAGTCGAGCGGGGCATGGGGACGAGCAGTACTTC | CASSRAGHGDEQYF
TRBJ2-7 | NA | NA | TRBV13 | TGTGCCAGCAGCTTAGACAGTTCGACCGAGCAGTACTTC | CASSLDSSTEQYF
TRBJ1-5 | NA | NA | TRBV21-1 | TGTGCCAGCAGCGCTCACCCACAGGGAGGCAATCAGCCCCAGCATTTT | CASSAHPQGGNQPQHF
TRBJ2-7 | NA | NA | TRBV6-6 | TGTGCCAGCAGCTATAAGACAGGTACAACCTACGAGCAGTACTTC | CASSYKTGTTYEQYF
TRBJ1-1 | NA | NA | TRBV18 | TGTGCCAGCTCCGGACAGATGAACACTGAAGCTTTCTTT | CASSGQMNTEAFF
TRBJ2-7 | TRBD2 | few | TRBV7-2 | TGTGCCAGCAGCTTAGCGCCCGGGACTACCTACGAGCAGTACTTC | CASSLAPGTTYEQYF
TRBJ2-7 | TRBD2 | NA | TRBV5-1 | TGCGCCAGCAGCTCCCCTAAACTTAGCGGGCGAATCTACGAGCAGTACTTC | CASSSPKLSGRIYEQYF
TRBJ2-1 | TRBD1 | once | TRBV7-2 | TGTGCCAGCAGCCCCCACAGGGGGTCCTACAATGAGCAGTTCTTC | CASSPHRGSYNEQFF
TRBJ2-7 | NA | NA | TRBV27 | TGTGCCAGCAGTTTAACCCTTGGGGGGGCCCACTACGAGCAGTACTTC | CASSLTLGGAHYEQYF
TRBJ2-7 | TRBD1 | NA | TRBV19 | TGTGCCAGTAGTATAGCGGGACAGGGGGCCGGCGAGCAGTACTTC | CASSIAGQGAGEQYF
TRBJ2-1 | TRBD2 | NA | TRBV6-8 | TGTGCCAGGGGTTACTCGAGCGGGAGGGAGCACAATGAGCAGTTCTTC | CARGYSSGREHNEQFF
TRBJ2-7 | NA | NA | TRBV4-2 | TGTGCCAGCAGCCTCCTTGACAGGTCAGCCTACGAGCAGTACTTC | CASSLLDRSAYEQYF
TRBJ1-1 | NA | NA | TRBV5-1 | TGCGCCAGCAGCTTGGCGGACACCCTTCGTGACGCTTTCTTT | CASSLADTLRDAFF
TRBJ2-7 | NA | NA | TRBV5-4 | TGTGCCAGCAGCTCCATTAGCGGTAGCTCCTACGAGCAGTACTTC | CASSSISGSSYEQYF
TRBJ1-1 | NA | NA | TRBV4-1 | TGCGCCAGCAGCCAAGAGGTGGGGGCGGCTTTCTTT | CASSQEVGAAFF